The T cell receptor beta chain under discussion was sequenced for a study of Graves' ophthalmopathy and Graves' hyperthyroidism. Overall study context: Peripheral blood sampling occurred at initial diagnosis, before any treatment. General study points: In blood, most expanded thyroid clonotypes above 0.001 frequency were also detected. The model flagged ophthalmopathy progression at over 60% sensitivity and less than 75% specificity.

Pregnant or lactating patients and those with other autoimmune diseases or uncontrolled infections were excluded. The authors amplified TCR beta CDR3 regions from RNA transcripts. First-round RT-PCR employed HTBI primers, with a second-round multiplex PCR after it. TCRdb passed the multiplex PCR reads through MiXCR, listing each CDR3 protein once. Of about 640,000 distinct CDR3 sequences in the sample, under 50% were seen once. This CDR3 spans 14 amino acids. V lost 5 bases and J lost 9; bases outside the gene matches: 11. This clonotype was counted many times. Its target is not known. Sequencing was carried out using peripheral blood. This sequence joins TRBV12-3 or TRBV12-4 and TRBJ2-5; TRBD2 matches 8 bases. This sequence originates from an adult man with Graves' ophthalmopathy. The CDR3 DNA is TGTGCCAGCAGTGGCGGGGGGCTTATCCCACCCCAGTACTTC. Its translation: CASSGGGLIPPQYF.